These T cell receptor beta chains were read from a single sample in a study of molecular identifiers for immune sequencing clone quantification. TCRdb independently ran MiXCR on the PCR reads; one entry per CDR3 protein. The table shows roughly 90,000 distinct CDR3 sequences, with around a quarter occurring only once. Specimen: naive CD8+ T cells from blood, with Jurkat cell RNA spiked in. The origin of the receptors is a human donor in good health. Some libraries in this study had Jurkat cell RNA spiked in. The CDR3 runs from the conserved cysteine through the conserved F or W. Fields, in order: J gene, CDR3 length, V gene, CDR3 protein.

TRBJ2-7	13	TRBV7-9	CAIAGGFSYEQYF
TRBJ2-2	13	TRBV28	CASSLTGEWELFF
TRBJ2-7	15	TRBV11-2	CASSLVGTASYEQYF
TRBJ2-7	21	TRBV20-1	CSARDRQRVLAARGVGREQYF
TRBJ2-5	17	TRBV7-9	CASSPSSRGGPEETQYF
TRBJ2-5	18	TRBV18	CASSPLFGQGALAETQYF
TRBJ2-7	12	TRBV30	CAWSGARREQYF
TRBJ2-2	14	TRBV7-9	CASSYLTSTGELFF
TRBJ2-7	12	TRBV29-1	CSVAGVAYEQYF
TRBJ2-1	16	TRBV13	CASSSLPTGNYNEQFF
TRBJ2-7	19	TRBV6-6	CASSGSQDRGRLGPYEQYF
TRBJ2-5	14	TRBV7-9	CASSLGQGLETQYF
TRBJ2-7	13	TRBV7-2	CASSDPTAYEQYF
TRBJ2-3	15	TRBV28	CASTNRGDRTDTQYF
TRBJ2-7	12	TRBV20-1	CSARDRGHEQYF
TRBJ2-3	17	TRBV7-9	CASSLVAGGGPTDTQYF
TRBJ2-3	15	TRBV5-1	CASSLLDYDTDTQYF